This T cell receptor beta chain was recorded in a study of monozygotic twins with cystic fibrosis. Deletions cut 5 bases from V and 8 bases from J, with 10 bases between. Germline lookup yields CDR1 SGHVS and CDR2 FNYEAQ. This CDR3 region has 12 residues. TCRdb's copy holds only in-frame clones and misses some; the assay was immunoSEQ multiplex PCR. The sample yields about 14,000 clones, 85% seen once. The chain employs TRBV7-6 and TRBJ2-1; D gene unclear. The sequenced sample consisted of blood. The receptor's source is a boy aged 5-17 years with cystic fibrosis. CDR3: CASSPIGHEQFF. The CDR3 nucleotides are TGTGCCAGCAGCCCGATAGGGCATGAGCAGTTCTTC.